This TCR beta chain was captured by sequencing in a study of shared clonotypes between healthy human individuals. As for the study in general: CD8 memory received one plate per donor, CD8 naive two, CD4 memory three and CD4 naive three.

This CDR3 spans 15 amino acids. With 3 bases clipped from V and 5 bases from J, the junction kept 2 bases outside the gene matches. The germline V gene encodes CDR1 SNHLY and CDR2 FYNNEI. This clone has just a few counts. Within the sample, other DNA sequences also encode this same CDR3. Produced via immunoSEQ multiplex PCR; TCRdb's table is partial and in-frame only. The profile shows over 700,000 clones, 72% of them singletons. There were no recent acute infections or vaccinations among the donors, who were healthy HIV-negative adults. This chain connects TRBV2 to TRBJ2-5; TRBD2 agrees at 14 bases. This clonotype was sampled from a woman in her 30s in good health. The sequenced sample was memory CD4+ T cells sorted from blood. Subset in this sample: CD45RA-negative fraction. CDR3 protein: CASSEGLAGAETQYF. The CDR3 nucleotides read TGTGCCAGCAGTGAGGGACTAGCGGGAGCGGAGACCCAGTACTTC.